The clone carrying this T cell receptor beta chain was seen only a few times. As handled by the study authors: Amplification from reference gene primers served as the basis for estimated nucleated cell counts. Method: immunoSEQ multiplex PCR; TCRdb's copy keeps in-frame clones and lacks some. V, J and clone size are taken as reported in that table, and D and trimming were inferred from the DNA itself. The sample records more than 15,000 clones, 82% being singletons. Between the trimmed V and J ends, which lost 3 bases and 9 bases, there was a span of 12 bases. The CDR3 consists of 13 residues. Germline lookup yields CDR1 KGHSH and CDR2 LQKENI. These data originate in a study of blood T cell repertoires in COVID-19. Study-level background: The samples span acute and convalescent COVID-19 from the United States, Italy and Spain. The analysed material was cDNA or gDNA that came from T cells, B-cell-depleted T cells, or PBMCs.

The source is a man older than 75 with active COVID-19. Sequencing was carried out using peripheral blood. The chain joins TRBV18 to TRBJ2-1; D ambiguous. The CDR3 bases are TGTGCCAGCTCACCCGATGATGTGAGTGAGCAGTTCTTC. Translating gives CASSPDDVSEQFF. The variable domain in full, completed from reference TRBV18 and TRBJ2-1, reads NAGVMQNPRHLVRRRGQEARLRCSPMKGHSHVYWYRQLPEEGLKFMVYLQKENIIDESGMPKERFSAEFPKEGPSILRIQQVVRGDSAAYFCASSPDDVSEQFFGPGTRLTVL.